Detailed here is one T cell receptor beta chain. The data belong to a study of blood T cell repertoires in COVID-19. Repertoires were generated with immunoSEQ multiplex PCR, while TCRdb's copy carries only in-frame clones and drops some. The table has around 190,000 clones, approximately 85% seen once. The CDR3 has 13 residues. Germline loops: CDR1 ENHRY, CDR2 SYGVKD. V was trimmed by 5 bases and J by 5 bases, leaving 12 bases between them. Sequencing used peripheral blood. The chain has TRBV10-3 and TRBJ2-5, with D perhaps TRBD1 (6 bases). This clonotype was obtained from a woman over 75 with acute or convalescent COVID-19. CDR3 in DNA: TGTGCCATCAGTATCAGGGGCGGGGAGACCCAGTACTTC. Amino acids: CAISIRGGETQYF.